Included here is one TCR beta chain sequence, with context. Sequenced by immunoSEQ multiplex PCR; TCRdb stores in-frame clones only, minus some. The data hold approximately 41,000 clones, with less than 95% observed a single time. Looked up from germline, CDR1 is MDHEN and CDR2 is SYDVKM. V was cut by 8 bases and J by 5 bases, with 25 bases left in between. The CDR3 spans 17 residues. This sample stems from a study of control samples from healthy donors and cancer patients. The TCR sequence derives from a man aged 60 to 75 in good health. The chain is built from TRBV28 and TRBJ2-1; TRBD2 might be the D (7 bases). Sequencing was carried out using blood. The CDR3 region is CASYSRRGGLLNNEQFF. DNA of the CDR3: TGTGCCAGCTACTCACGAAGGGGGGGACTCCTTAACAATGAGCAGTTCTTC.